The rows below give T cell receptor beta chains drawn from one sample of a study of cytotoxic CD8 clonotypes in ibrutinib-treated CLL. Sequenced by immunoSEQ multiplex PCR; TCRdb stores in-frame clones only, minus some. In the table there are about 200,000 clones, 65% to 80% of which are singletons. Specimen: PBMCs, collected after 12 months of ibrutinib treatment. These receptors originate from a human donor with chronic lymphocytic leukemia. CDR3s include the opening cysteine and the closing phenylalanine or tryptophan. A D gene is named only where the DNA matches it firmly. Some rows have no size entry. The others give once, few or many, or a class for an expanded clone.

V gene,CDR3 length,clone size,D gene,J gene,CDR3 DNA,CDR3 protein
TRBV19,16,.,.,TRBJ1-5,TGTGCCAGTAGTATAGGGCAGGGGCGCAGCAATCAGCCCCAGCATTTT,CASSIGQGRSNQPQHF
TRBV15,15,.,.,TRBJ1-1,TGTGCCACCAGCAGTCCTACCCGGGCGGTCACTGAAGCTTTCTTT,CATSSPTRAVTEAFF
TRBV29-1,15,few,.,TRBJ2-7,TGCAGCGTTGTCTCCAGCATTCTCCCCTCCTACGAGCAGTACTTC,CSVVSSILPSYEQYF
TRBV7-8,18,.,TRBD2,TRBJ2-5,TGTGCCAGCAGCTTACGGAGGAGCGGGAGGACCTCCCAAGAGACCCAGTACTTC,CASSLRRSGRTSQETQYF
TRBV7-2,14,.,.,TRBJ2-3,TGTGCCAGCAGCCCCGGGCCCTCAGCAGATACGCAGTATTTT,CASSPGPSADTQYF
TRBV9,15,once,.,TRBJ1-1,TGTGCCAGCAGCGTAGGGGGGCCGGGAGACACTGAAGCTTTCTTT,CASSVGGPGDTEAFF
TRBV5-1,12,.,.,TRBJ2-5,TGCGCCAGCGGCCGGAGCGGAGAGACCCAGTACTTC,CASGRSGETQYF
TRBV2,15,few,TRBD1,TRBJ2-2,TGTGCCAGCAGTCAGGACAGGGCGAACACCGGGGAGCTGTTTTTT,CASSQDRANTGELFF
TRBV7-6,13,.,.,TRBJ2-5,TGTGCCAGCAGCCCCCCTCCCCCAGAGACCCAGTACTTC,CASSPPPPETQYF
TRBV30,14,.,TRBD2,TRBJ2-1,TGTGCCTGCATAAAAGGACTAGCTAGGAATGAGCAGTTCTTC,CACIKGLARNEQFF
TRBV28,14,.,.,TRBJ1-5,TGTGCCAGCAGTTTGGGGGGAAGCAATCAGCCCCAGCATTTT,CASSLGGSNQPQHF
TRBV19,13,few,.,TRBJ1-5,TGTGCCAGTAGTATCATCGGGGGTGAGCCCCAGCATTTT,CASSIIGGEPQHF
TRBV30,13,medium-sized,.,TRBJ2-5,TGTGCCTGGAGGGGGAGGATTCAGGAGACCCAGTACTTC,CAWRGRIQETQYF
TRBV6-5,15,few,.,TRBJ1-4,TGTGCCAGCAGTCCCGGGATCGGGGAGGGAGAAAAACTGTTTTTT,CASSPGIGEGEKLFF
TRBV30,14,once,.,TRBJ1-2,TGTGCCTGGAGTCCCGCAGGGGCCAGCTATGGCTACACCTTC,CAWSPAGASYGYTF
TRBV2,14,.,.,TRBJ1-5,TGTGCCAGCAGGGGGATGCAGGGGAGCCAGCCCCAGCATTTT,CASRGMQGSQPQHF
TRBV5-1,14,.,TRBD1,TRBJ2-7,TGCGCCAGCAGCTTGGAGGGGGCTTCCTACGAGCAGTACTTC,CASSLEGASYEQYF
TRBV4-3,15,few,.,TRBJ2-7,TGCGCCAGCAGCCAAGGGGAACAGGTTATCTACGAGCAGTACTTC,CASSQGEQVIYEQYF
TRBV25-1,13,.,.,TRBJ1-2,TGTGCCAGCAGTGGCACAAGCGTGCGCGGCTACACCTTC,CASSGTSVRGYTF
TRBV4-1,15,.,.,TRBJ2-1,TGCGCCAGCAGCCAGATTCCTCCACAGGGAAATGAGCAGTTCTTC,CASSQIPPQGNEQFF
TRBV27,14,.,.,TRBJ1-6,TGTGCCTCGGACGTGCGACAAAGGAATTCACCCCTCCACTTT,CASDVRQRNSPLHF
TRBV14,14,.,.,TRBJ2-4,TGTGCCAGCAGCCAGACAGGAGGTCGTGTCATTCAGTACTTC,CASSQTGGRVIQYF
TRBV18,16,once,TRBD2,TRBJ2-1,TGTGCCAGCTCACCAGGGGCGGGAGACTCCTACAATGAGCAGTTCTTC,CASSPGAGDSYNEQFF
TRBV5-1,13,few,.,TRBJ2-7,TGCGCCAGCAGCTTGCAGGGGATCTACGAGCAGTACTTC,CASSLQGIYEQYF
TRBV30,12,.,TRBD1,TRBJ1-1,TGTGCCGGATACAGGGGACCCACTGAAGCTTTCTTT,CAGYRGPTEAFF
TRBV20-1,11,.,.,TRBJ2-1,TGCAGTGCTAGAGGAATAGATGGGCTGTTCTTC,CSARGIDGLFF
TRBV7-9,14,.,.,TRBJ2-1,TGTGCCAGCAGCTTAGGTGGGGAGAGTACTGAGCAGTTCTTC,CASSLGGESTEQFF
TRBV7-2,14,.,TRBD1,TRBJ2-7,TGTGCCAGCAGCCCAACTACAGGGGTGGGCGAGCAGTACTTC,CASSPTTGVGEQYF
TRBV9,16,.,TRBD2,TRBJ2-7,TGTGCCAGCAGCGCCCCGGGACTAGCGGACCTCGGCGAGCAGTACTTC,CASSAPGLADLGEQYF
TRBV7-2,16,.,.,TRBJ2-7,TGTGCCAGCAGCTTAGATAGGGGTACAGGCTCCTACGAGCAGTACTTC,CASSLDRGTGSYEQYF
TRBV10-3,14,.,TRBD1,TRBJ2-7,TGTGCCATCAGCCGGGACAGGGGGCGAGACGAGCAGTACTTC,CAISRDRGRDEQYF
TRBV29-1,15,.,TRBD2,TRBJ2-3,TGCAGCGTTTCCCCCACTAGCGGCTTCACAGATACGCAGTATTTT,CSVSPTSGFTDTQYF
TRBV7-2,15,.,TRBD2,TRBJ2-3,TGTGCCAGCATCCTGCGGCTAGCGGGAGGAGATACGCAGTATTTT,CASILRLAGGDTQYF
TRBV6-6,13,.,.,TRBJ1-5,TGTGCCAGCAGTTACTCGGACGGTCAGCCCCAGCATTTT,CASSYSDGQPQHF
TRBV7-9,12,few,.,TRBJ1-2,TGTGCCAGCAGCTTCGGTAACTATGGCTACACCTTC,CASSFGNYGYTF
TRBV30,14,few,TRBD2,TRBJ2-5,TGTGCCTATGGATCTAGCGGGAGTTTCGAGACCCAGTACTTC,CAYGSSGSFETQYF
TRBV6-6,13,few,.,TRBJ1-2,TGTGCCAGCAGTTTCCAGGATAACTATGGCTACACCTTC,CASSFQDNYGYTF
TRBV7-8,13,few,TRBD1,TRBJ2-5,TGTGCCAGCAGCAACCGACAGGGACAGACCCAGTACTTC,CASSNRQGQTQYF
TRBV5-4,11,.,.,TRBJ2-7,TGTGCCAGCAGCTTGTCCGACGAGCAGTACTTC,CASSLSDEQYF
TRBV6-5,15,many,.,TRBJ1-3,TGTGCCAGCAGTTACTCGGCAGGGGCGCAGGACACCATATATTTT,CASSYSAGAQDTIYF
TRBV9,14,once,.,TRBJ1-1,TGTGCCAGCAGCGTAGTAGGGAGCCCCACTGAAGCTTTCTTT,CASSVVGSPTEAFF
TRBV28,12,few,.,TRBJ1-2,TGTGCCAGCAGCGGGGGATCCTATGGCTACACCTTC,CASSGGSYGYTF
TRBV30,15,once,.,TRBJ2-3,TGTGCCTGGACCCGGGGGAACTGGGGCACAGATACGCAGTATTTT,CAWTRGNWGTDTQYF
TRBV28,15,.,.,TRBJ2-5,TGTGCCAGCAGTCACCGGGCAATCAGGAGAGAGACCCAGTACTTC,CASSHRAIRRETQYF
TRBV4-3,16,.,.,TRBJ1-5,TGCGCCAGCAGCCAAGATTTTTCCGCGCGGGGGCAGCCCCAGCATTTT,CASSQDFSARGQPQHF
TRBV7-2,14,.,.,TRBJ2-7,TGTGCCAGCAGCTTAGACTTCCCCTCCTACGAGCAGTACTTC,CASSLDFPSYEQYF
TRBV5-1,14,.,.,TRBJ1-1,TGCGCCAGCAGCCCATCTCAGGGGAACACTGAAGCTTTCTTT,CASSPSQGNTEAFF
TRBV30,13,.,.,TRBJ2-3,TGTGCCTGGGCTCCAGGGATCCCAGATACGCAGTATTTT,CAWAPGIPDTQYF
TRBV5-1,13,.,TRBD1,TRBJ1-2,TGCGCCAGCAGGGCCGGGACAGGGGATGGCTACACCTTC,CASRAGTGDGYTF
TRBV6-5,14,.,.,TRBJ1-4,TGTGCCAGCAGTTATCGGGTCAGTAACGAAAAACTGTTTTTT,CASSYRVSNEKLFF
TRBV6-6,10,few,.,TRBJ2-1,TGTGCCAGCAGTTACAATGAGCAGTTCTTC,CASSYNEQFF
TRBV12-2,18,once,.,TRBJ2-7,TGTGCAAGTCGCTCCACAACCAAAGAGGACAGGACGATATACGAGCAGTACTTC,CASRSTTKEDRTIYEQYF